Following are 30 T cell receptor beta chains from one sample sequenced in a study of CD8 T cells in ankylosing spondylitis. A single record per CDR3 protein comes from TCRdb applying MiXCR to the 5' RACE reads. The table has under 200,000 distinct CDR3 sequences, around 9.6% seen once. Sequencing used blood, either unsorted or a sorted T cell fraction (not recorded which). These receptors were collected from a female donor with ankylosing spondylitis or in good health (not recorded which).

This clonotype was counted only a few times. This rearrangement joins TRBV9 to TRBJ2-3; 9 bases match TRBD2. V dropped 3 bases and J dropped 4; count of bases not matched to a gene: 9. Germline lookup yields CDR1 SGDLS and CDR2 YYNGEE. CDR3 size: 16 residues. The CDR3 DNA reads TGTGCCAGCAGCGCCTTTAGCGGGAGTATAGCAGATACGCAGTATTTT. Protein: CASSAFSGSIADTQYF.

This clonotype turned up a few times. V is TRBV5-1 and J is TRBJ1-1; D possibly corresponds to TRBD1 (5 bases). The V end was cut by 3 bases, the J end by 0 bases, with 15 bases between. CDR3 length: 16 residues. In germline, CDR1 is SGHRS, CDR2 YFSETQ. For the CDR3, the DNA is TGCGCCAGCAGCTCACCGGGGGATAGGATGAACACTGAAGCTTTCTTT. Encoded protein: CASSSPGDRMNTEAFF.

The genes are TRBV12-3 or TRBV12-4 and TRBJ1-5, with unresolved D. V lost 5 bases to trimming and J lost 0 bases, with 5 bases between them. The CDR3 length is 13 residues. CDR3 amino acids: CASSPRSNQPQHF. In DNA form, the CDR3 reads TGTGCCAGCAGTCCCCGTAGCAATCAGCCCCAGCATTTT.

This chain joins TRBV6-2 or TRBV6-3 and TRBJ2-7, with 8 positions matching TRBD2. The CDR3 sequence is 15 residues long. Germline V gene data show CDR1 as MNHEY and CDR2 as SVGEGT. V was clipped by 9 bases and J by 3 bases; unmatched bases: 13. CDR3 residues: CARPPRAGGNYEQYF. In DNA, the CDR3 is TGTGCCAGGCCCCCCCGGGCGGGAGGAAACTACGAGCAGTACTTC.

This chain connects TRBV7-9 to TRBJ2-3; D is unclear. Germline V CDR1 and CDR2: SEHNR, FQNEAQ (reference sequence). V dropped 4 bases and J dropped 0 bases, with 8 bases sitting between them. This CDR3 comprises 14 residues. CDR3 loop: CASSSRTSTDTQYF. CDR3 nucleotide sequence: TGTGCCAGCAGCTCCCGGACGAGCACAGATACGCAGTATTTT.

The genes are TRBV9 and TRBJ2-3, with 10 bases aligning to TRBD2. This CDR3 region has 17 residues. Germline V CDR1 and CDR2: SGDLS, YYNGEE. The junction had 5 bases not matched to a gene; V was cut back by 1 base and J by 0 bases. In DNA, the CDR3 is TGTGCCAGCAGCGTACCCCCTAGCGGGAGTAGCACAGATACGCAGTATTTT. Translated: CASSVPPSGSSTDTQYF.

The chain couples TRBV4-3 to TRBJ2-5, with unresolved D. The germline CDR1 and CDR2 sequences are LGHNA and YSLEER. The CDR3 has 16 amino acids. Trimming took 4 bases from V and 2 from J, leaving 17 bases between them. CDR3 loop: CASSPNEFSLQETQYF. CDR3 coding DNA: TGCGCCAGCAGCCCTAATGAGTTTTCACTTCAAGAGACCCAGTACTTC.

V and J are TRBV24-1 and TRBJ2-2; weak D call: TRBD2 (6 bases). The germline CDR1 and CDR2 sequences are KGHDR and SFDVKD. Trimming pared 10 bases from V and 3 bases from J, leaving 11 bases between. CDR3 length equals 13 residues. CDR3 loop: CATRDFYTGELFF. The CDR3 nucleotides are TGTGCCACGAGGGACTTCTACACCGGGGAGCTGTTTTTT.

The chain links TRBV20-1 to TRBJ2-7, with TRBD2 matching over 15 bases. The germline gives CDR1 DFQATT, CDR2 SNEGSKA (reference sequence). J lost 3 bases, V lost 6 bases, and 18 bases had no gene match. This CDR3 has 19 residues. This CDR3 is CSAPLPGLAGGPSFYEQYF. In DNA, the CDR3 is TGCAGTGCCCCTCTCCCCGGACTAGCGGGAGGGCCTAGTTTCTACGAGCAGTACTTC.

CDR3 protein: CASSYLAGVRDEQFF. Here the CDR3 DNA reads TGTGCCAGCAGTTACCTAGCGGGAGTCAGGGATGAGCAGTTCTTC. The rearrangement links TRBV5-6 to TRBJ2-1; 10 bases are a match to TRBD2. The CDR3 is 15 amino acids. Looked up from germline, CDR1 is SGHDT and CDR2 is YYEEEE. V shed 5 bases and J 8 bases; nucleotides not matched to a gene: 10.

The chain joins TRBV9 to TRBJ1-5; maybe TRBD1 (5 bases). CDR1 is SGDLS, CDR2 YYNGEE, per germline. The germline V and J ends were trimmed by 5 bases and 6 bases, with 15 bases remaining between them. This CDR3 is built from 14 residues. CDR3 loop: CASSEGPGRQPQHF. CDR3 DNA sequence: TGTGCCAGCAGTGAGGGACCTGGACGTCAGCCCCAGCATTTT.

The chain employs TRBV4-3 and TRBJ1-6; weak D call: TRBD1 (5 bases). Germline V CDR1 and CDR2: LGHNA, YSLEER. This CDR3 has 16 amino acids. V lost 1 base and J 6 bases, leaving 13 bases between the germline ends. For the CDR3, the DNA is TGCGCCAGCAGCCAAGTGCGGGGAAGGGGTAATTCACCCCTCCACTTT. This translates into CASSQVRGRGNSPLHF.

This clonotype occurred many times. The chain is built from TRBV20-1 and TRBJ2-1; 13 nucleotides line up with TRBD2. V gave up 0 bases and J gave up 6 bases; unmatched junction bases: 11. This CDR3 has 18 residues. Germline V gives CDR1 DFQATT, CDR2 SNEGSKA (reference sequence). The CDR3 region is CSARDIRGTSGVSNEQFF. CDR3 DNA sequence: TGCAGTGCTAGAGACATTAGGGGGACTAGCGGGGTGAGCAATGAGCAGTTCTTC.

This clonotype was seen many times. J is TRBJ2-1 and V is TRBV7-6; 7 bases match TRBD2. V was pared by 5 bases and J by 2 bases, with 9 bases of the junction left unmatched. CDR1 and CDR2 (germline): SGHVS, FNYEAQ. This CDR3 spans 16 amino acids. The DNA for the CDR3 is TGTGCCAGCAGCCGGTTAGCGGGCGAAACCTACAATGAGCAGTTCTTC. Its protein is CASSRLAGETYNEQFF.

This clonotype was detected only a few times. This sequence joins TRBV20-1 and TRBJ2-2; 8 bases are shared with TRBD2. Germline V gene sequence: CDR1 DFQATT, CDR2 SNEGSKA (reference sequence). V trimming: 1 base; J trimming: 2 bases; junction bases outside the gene matches: 3. This CDR3 spans 15 amino acids. The CDR3 loop reads CSARGLATNTGELFF. The CDR3 DNA follows: TGCAGTGCTAGAGGACTAGCGACTAACACCGGGGAGCTGTTTTTT.

The V and J genes are TRBV6-1 and TRBJ2-1; 14 bases match TRBD2. Germline-derived CDR1 and CDR2 are MNHNS and SASEGT. Losses at the gene ends were 6 bases for V and 4 bases for J; bases not matched to a gene: 8. This CDR3 is built from 17 residues. The CDR3 protein is CASSHGLAGGPYNEQFF. DNA for the CDR3: TGTGCCAGCAGCCACGGACTAGCGGGAGGCCCTTACAATGAGCAGTTCTTC.

This clonotype was seen many times. The chain carries TRBV5-1 and TRBJ1-1; D not certain. Per germline, CDR1 SGHRS and CDR2 YFSETQ. The CDR3 spans 13 residues. V lost 0 bases and J 4 bases, leaving 7 bases between the germline ends. As DNA, the CDR3 is TGCGCCAGCAGCTTGGCCGGAAGCACTGAAGCTTTCTTT. Amino acids: CASSLAGSTEAFF.

This clonotype was recorded many times. The chain has TRBV5-6 and TRBJ2-1, with 9 positions matching TRBD2. Germline trimming cut 0 bases from V and 4 bases from J; bases unmatched to any gene: 2. The germline V gene has CDR1 SGHDT and CDR2 YYEEEE. The CDR3 runs to 15 residues. The CDR3 coding sequence is TGTGCCAGCAGCTTGGAGGGACTAGCTTACAATGAGCAGTTCTTC. This codes for CASSLEGLAYNEQFF.

This clonotype appeared many times. CDR3 coding DNA: TGTGCCAGCAGTTTTGGAGGGGGCTACACCTTC. This codes for CASSFGGGYTF. The genes are TRBV12-3 or TRBV12-4 and TRBJ1-2, with D hard to call. This CDR3 has 11 amino acids. V lost 3 bases to trimming and J lost 8 bases, with 7 bases between them.

The chain recombines TRBV15 with TRBJ1-2; D gene unclear. CDR1 and CDR2 from the germline V gene are LNHNV and YYDKDF (reference sequence). CDR3 length: 17 residues. Between the trimmed V and J ends, which lost 2 bases and 4 bases, there was a span of 20 bases. In nucleotides, the CDR3 is TGTGCCACCAGCAGACCCAACGAACGGATTTCGGGCTATGGCTACACCTTC. It specifies CATSRPNERISGYGYTF.

In this sample, this clonotype turned up a few times. The chain employs TRBV7-2 and TRBJ1-1; tentative D call: TRBD1 (5 bases). Trimming left V 5 bases short and J 3 bases short, with 19 bases between. CDR1 is SGHTA and CDR2 is FQGNSA in the germline V gene. This CDR3 comprises 16 residues. DNA of the CDR3: TGTGCCAGCAGCCAGATTGCCGGGGGAGGATACACTGAAGCTTTCTTT. It specifies CASSQIAGGGYTEAFF. Combining the CDR3 with reference TRBV7-2 and TRBJ1-1 gives the whole variable domain GAGVSQSPSNKVTEKGKDVELRCDPISGHTALYWYRQSLGQGLEFLIYFQGNSAPDKSGLPSDRFSAERTGGSVSTLTIQRTQQEDSAVYLCASSQIAGGGYTEAFFGQGTRLTVV.

V gene TRBV28 combines with J gene TRBJ2-3; D is perhaps TRBD1 or TRBD2 (5 bases each). This CDR3 is 16 amino acids long. V lost 8 bases to trimming and J lost 4 bases, with 22 bases between them. Germline values: CDR1 MDHEN, CDR2 SYDVKM. The CDR3 DNA reads as TGTGCCAGCCCTCACCTACGGCCAGGGAGTCCAGATACGCAGTATTTT. Translation gives CASPHLRPGSPDTQYF. Complete variable domain (other parts from reference TRBV28 and TRBJ2-3): DVKVTQSSRYLVKRTGEKVFLECVQDMDHENMFWYRQDPGLGLRLIYFSYDVKMKEKGDIPEGYSVSREKKERFSLILESASTNQTSMYLCASPHLRPGSPDTQYFGPGTRLTVL.

The rearrangement joins TRBV27 to TRBJ2-1; 9 bases fit TRBD1. The CDR3 runs 16 residues. Germline V CDR1 and CDR2: MNHEY, SMNVEV (reference sequence). J gave up 4 bases and V 5 bases, and 9 bases lay outside the gene matches. The chain's CDR3 is CASSPLQGAGYNEQFF. CDR3 DNA sequence: TGTGCCAGCAGTCCATTACAGGGGGCCGGTTACAATGAGCAGTTCTTC.

This clonotype has more than one count but fewer than ten. V and J are TRBV24-1 and TRBJ2-5; D gene uncertain. The germline V gene encodes CDR1 KGHDR and CDR2 SFDVKD. The CDR3 has 12 amino acids. With 2 bases removed from V and 3 bases from J, the gap between germline ends came to 3 bases. CDR3 loop: CATSDSEETQYF. CDR3 sequence (DNA): TGTGCCACCAGTGATTCAGAAGAGACCCAGTACTTC.

This clonotype turned up a few times. The V and J genes are TRBV5-6 and TRBJ2-7; the match to TRBD1 covers 9 bases. V was pared by 5 bases and J by 5 bases, with 5 bases of the junction left unmatched. Germline V gene sequence: CDR1 SGHDT, CDR2 YYEEEE. This CDR3 has 13 residues. DNA of the CDR3: TGTGCCAGCAGAAGGGACAGGGTCGACGAGCAGTACTTC. This sequence encodes CASRRDRVDEQYF. The full variable domain, with the rest looked up from reference TRBV5-6 and TRBJ2-7, is DAGVTQSPTHLIKTRGQQVTLRCSPKSGHDTVSWYQQALGQGPQFIFQYYEEEERQRGNFPDRFSGHQFPNYSSELNVNALLLGDSALYLCASRRDRVDEQYFGPGTRLTVT.

This clonotype was counted a few times. The chain couples TRBV6-2 or TRBV6-3 to TRBJ1-5; 7 bases fit TRBD1. J was trimmed by 4 bases and V by 6 bases; bases with no gene match: 9. The CDR3 spans 15 residues. Germline V gene data show CDR1 as MNHEY and CDR2 as SVGEGT. The CDR3 nucleotides are TGTGCCAGCAGGATAAGGGGGCTAGTGAATCAGCCCCAGCATTTT. Its protein is CASRIRGLVNQPQHF.

The rearrangement joins TRBV7-9 to TRBJ2-5, with D perhaps being TRBD1 or TRBD2 (5 bases each). The germline V and J ends were trimmed by 4 bases and 10 bases, with 19 bases remaining between them. There are 14 residues in the CDR3. The germline CDR1 and CDR2 sequences are SEHNR and FQNEAQ (reference sequence). As DNA, the CDR3 is TGTGCCAGCAGCTCTGCCGGGGCCCCAGAAGACCAGTACTTC. It is translated as CASSSAGAPEDQYF.

This clonotype was recorded many times. The V and J genes are TRBV12-3 or TRBV12-4 and TRBJ2-5; D might be TRBD1 or TRBD2, each matching 5 bases. The CDR3 consists of 15 residues. The germline V and J ends were trimmed by 5 bases and 1 base, with 14 bases remaining between them. CDR3 sequence (DNA): TGTGCCAGCAGTCTAACGGGAAGGGGCCAAGAGACCCAGTACTTC. This translates into CASSLTGRGQETQYF.

The table lists this clonotype with a few counts. This rearrangement joins TRBV9 to TRBJ2-3; tentatively, D is TRBD1 or TRBD2 (6 bases each). With 2 bases removed from V and 3 bases from J, the gap between germline ends came to 13 bases. This CDR3 region has 15 residues. Germline CDR1 is SGDLS and CDR2 is YYNGEE. For the CDR3, the DNA is TGTGCCAGCAGCGTCGATGGGGGGCGAACAGATACGCAGTATTTT. Protein product: CASSVDGGRTDTQYF.

This clonotype has more than one count but fewer than ten. The rearrangement joins TRBV7-6 to TRBJ2-7; D uncertain. This CDR3 region has 15 residues. The V end was cut by 4 bases, the J end by 3 bases, with 16 bases between. Germline assignment: CDR1 SGHVS and CDR2 FNYEAQ. CDR3 protein: CASSSAPDSDYEQYF. In DNA, the CDR3 is TGTGCCAGCAGCTCTGCGCCAGATTCTGACTACGAGCAGTACTTC.